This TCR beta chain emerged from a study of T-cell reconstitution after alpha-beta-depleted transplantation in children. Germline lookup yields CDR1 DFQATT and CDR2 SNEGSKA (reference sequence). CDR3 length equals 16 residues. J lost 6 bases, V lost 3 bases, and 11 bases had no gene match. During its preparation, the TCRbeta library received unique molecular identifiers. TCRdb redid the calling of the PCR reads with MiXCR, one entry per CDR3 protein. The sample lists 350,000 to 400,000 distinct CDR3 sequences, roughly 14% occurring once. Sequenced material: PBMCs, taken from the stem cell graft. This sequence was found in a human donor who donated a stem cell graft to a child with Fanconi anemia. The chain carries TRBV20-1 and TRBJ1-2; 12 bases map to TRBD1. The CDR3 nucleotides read TGCAGTGCTAGCCAGACCGGGACAGGGGGCCTGAATGGCTACACCTTC. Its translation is CSASQTGTGGLNGYTF.